The 29 T cell receptor beta chains listed next were all sequenced from one sample in a study of tumour-infiltrating T cells in Burkitt lymphoma. The protocol was immunoSEQ multiplex PCR, while the TCRdb copy is restricted to in-frame clones and leaves out a portion. The data contain 12,000 to 15,000 clones, roughly 73% of them seen just once; the ten biggest clones take up 7.2%. Input material: tumor tissue. The receptor set was obtained from a human donor with diffuse large B-cell lymphoma.

The rearrangement uses TRBV19 and TRBJ1-2; D not resolved. The germline V and J ends were trimmed by 5 bases and 8 bases, with 21 bases remaining between them. The V gene's germline CDR1 is LNHDA and CDR2 SQIVND (reference sequence). CDR3 length: 15 amino acids. The CDR3 bases are TGTGCCAGTAGTTCCGGCGGAGAAATCACTAGCGGCTACACCTTC. Its protein product is CASSSGGEITSGYTF.

This chain joins TRBV9 and TRBJ1-2; TRBD1 might be the D (5 bases). The ends were cut back, 4 bases at V and 4 bases at J, with 14 bases in the middle. The V gene's germline CDR1 is SGDLS and CDR2 YYNGEE. This CDR3 has 14 residues. This CDR3 is CASSLWDRTYGYTF. The CDR3 nucleotides read TGTGCCAGCAGCCTTTGGGACCGGACCTATGGCTACACCTTC.

The table lists this clone with a few counts. Additional DNA sequences in this sample encode the identical CDR3. The chain carries TRBV6-6 and TRBJ2-5; D remains ambiguous. CDR1 and CDR2 from the germline V gene are MNHNY and SVGAGI (reference sequence). The CDR3 covers 12 residues. V was cut by 3 bases and J by 2 bases, with 4 bases left in between. In DNA, the CDR3 is TGTGCCAGCAGTTATTCTCAAGAGACCCAGTACTTC. This translates into CASSYSQETQYF.

V is TRBV14 and J is TRBJ2-3; D uncertain. Trimming shortened V by 1 base and J by 5 bases, and 19 bases separated the two germline ends. This CDR3 is 17 amino acids long. Germline values: CDR1 SGHDN, CDR2 FVKESK. In DNA, the CDR3 is TGTGCCAGCAGCCAAGTTCAGGCAAAGTCAGTTGTAGATACGCAGTATTTT. Translated: CASSQVQAKSVVDTQYF. Combining the CDR3 with reference TRBV14 and TRBJ2-3 gives the whole variable domain EAGVTQFPSHSVIEKGQTVTLRCDPISGHDNLYWYRRVMGKEIKFLLHFVKESKQDESGMPNNRFLAERTGGTYSTLKVQPAELEDSGVYFCASSQVQAKSVVDTQYFGPGTRLTVL.

This clone was counted a few times. The same CDR3 can be traced to other DNA sequences in this sample. The chain couples TRBV28 to TRBJ1-5; D not certain. CDR3 length: 12 residues. Germline CDR1 reads MDHEN; CDR2 reads SYDVKM. Trimming pared 2 bases from V and 9 bases from J, leaving 8 bases between. CDR3: CASSLLRGPQHF. CDR3 sequence (DNA): TGTGCCAGCAGTTTACTACGCGGGCCCCAGCATTTT. Drawing the rest from reference TRBV28 and TRBJ1-5, the complete variable domain is DVKVTQSSRYLVKRTGEKVFLECVQDMDHENMFWYRQDPGLGLRLIYFSYDVKMKEKGDIPEGYSVSREKKERFSLILESASTNQTSMYLCASSLLRGPQHFGDGTRLSIL.

A note on this clone: One end of the junction does not line up with germline, which may come from a read error. V is TRBV13 and J is TRBJ1-1, with D perhaps TRBD1 (6 bases). The germline CDR1 and CDR2 sequences are PRHDT and FYEKMQ (reference sequence). The length of the CDR3 is 14 residues. The CDR3 reads CASSVGGENTEAFF. DNA of the CDR3: TGTGCCAGCAGCGTAGGGGGAGAGAACACTGAAGCTTTCTTT.

The rearrangement links TRBV9 to TRBJ1-1, with D tentatively TRBD1 (5 bases). The CDR3 runs 16 residues. CDR1 is SGDLS and CDR2 is YYNGEE in the germline V gene. Trimming took off 4 bases at V and 2 bases at J, with 18 bases between the two ends. CDR3 nucleotides: TGTGCCAGCAGCCCCAACTCCGGGACCTCCAACACTGAAGCTTTCTTT. This codes for CASSPNSGTSNTEAFF.

The chain combines TRBV10-2 with TRBJ1-3; 7 nucleotides agree with TRBD1. This CDR3 spans 16 amino acids. Germline CDR1 reads WSHSY; CDR2 reads SAAADI. Trimming cost V 3 bases and J 2 bases; bases outside gene matches: 7. The DNA of the CDR3 is TGCGCCAGCAGTGATGGACCCAGGGGGGCTGGAAACACCATATATTTT. Amino acid sequence: CASSDGPRGAGNTIYF.

The chain is built from TRBV5-4 and TRBJ2-3; unclear D gene. Trimming removed 5 bases from V and 3 bases from J, with 10 bases in between. Germline loops: CDR1 SGHNT, CDR2 YYREEE (reference sequence). The CDR3 contains 13 residues. The CDR3: CASSPGYTDTQYF. CDR3 bases: TGTGCCAGCAGTCCCGGCTATACAGATACGCAGTATTTT.

This clone has a single count. The chain has TRBV5-1 and TRBJ2-5; the match to TRBD2 covers 13 bases. The junction had 9 bases not matched to a gene; V was cut back by 5 bases and J by 5 bases. This CDR3 is 16 amino acids long. CDR1 and CDR2 from the germline V gene are SGHRS and YFSETQ. CDR3 amino acids: CASSYGLAGVGETQYF. In DNA, the CDR3 is TGCGCCAGCAGTTATGGACTAGCGGGAGTCGGCGAGACCCAGTACTTC.

The V call is TRBV2, the J call TRBJ1-4; D is ambiguous. The germline gives CDR1 SNHLY, CDR2 FYNNEI. With 8 bases removed from V and 7 bases from J, the gap between germline ends came to 17 bases. This CDR3 has 14 amino acids. The CDR3 DNA is TGTGCCAGCTTGGACGGAGAAGTAACTGAAAAACTGTTTTTT. Its protein is CASLDGEVTEKLFF.

The gene calls are TRBV5-1 and TRBJ1-2, with 7 bases identical to TRBD1. The CDR3 length is 14 residues. The ends lost 4 bases at V and 4 bases at J; junction bases unmatched: 7. Germline V CDR1 and CDR2: SGHRS, YFSETQ. CDR3 amino acids: CASSGGQQPYGYTF. In DNA, the CDR3 is TGCGCCAGCAGCGGGGGACAGCAACCCTATGGCTACACCTTC.

The rearrangement links TRBV6-5 to TRBJ1-1; D might be TRBD1 (5 bases). Looked up from germline, CDR1 is MNHEY and CDR2 is SVGAGI. CDR3 size: 12 residues. Trimming left V 5 bases short and J 8 bases short, with 12 bases between. The CDR3 DNA follows: TGTGCCAGCAGTAGGGACGGAAGAGAAGCTTTCTTT. Translating gives CASSRDGREAFF.

V gene TRBV6-1 combines with J gene TRBJ2-7, with D unclear. V was pared by 1 base and J by 5 bases, with 12 bases between. CDR1 and CDR2 from the germline V gene are MNHNS and SASEGT. The CDR3 runs to 14 residues. CDR3 residues: CASSEGWGIHEQYV. Written as DNA, the CDR3 is TGTGCCAGCAGTGAAGGGTGGGGAATCCACGAGCAGTACGTC.

The chain recombines TRBV19 with TRBJ2-1, with 10 bases aligning to TRBD1. J lost 7 bases, V lost 5 bases, and 8 bases had no gene match. The germline V gene encodes CDR1 LNHDA and CDR2 SQIVND (reference sequence). The CDR3 is 15 residues long. The CDR3 DNA reads TGTGCCAGTAGTTTGGACAGGGGGGGTGGAAATGAGCAGTTCTTC. Its translation is CASSLDRGGGNEQFF.

Comments on this clone: An end of the junction does not agree with germline; a read error may underlie this. The chain combines TRBV7-7 with TRBJ2-5; the D is unclear. The germline V gene encodes CDR1 SSHAT and CDR2 FNYEAQ (reference sequence). This CDR3 is 14 amino acids long. CDR3 DNA sequence: TGTGCTAGCAGCCCCGCTCGGATAGGAGAGACCCAGTACTTC. Encoded protein: CASSPARIGETQYF.

The rearrangement joins TRBV27 to TRBJ2-1; D gene uncertain. The CDR3 is made up of 11 amino acids. The germline V gene encodes CDR1 MNHEY and CDR2 SMNVEV (reference sequence). V gave up 8 bases and J gave up 9 bases, with 11 bases separating them. The DNA of the CDR3 is TGTGCCAGCGTTAGGTGGGGTGAGCAGTTCTTC. It codes for CASVRWGEQFF.

This clone appeared a single time. The chain is built from TRBV14 and TRBJ2-1; D unresolved. CDR1 is SGHDN, CDR2 FVKESK, per germline. CDR3 length: 12 residues. Trimming left V 0 bases short and J 5 bases short, with 2 bases between. The CDR3 here is CASSQDNNEQFF. The CDR3 DNA sequence: TGTGCCAGCAGCCAAGACAACAATGAGCAGTTCTTC.

V usage is TRBV9 and J usage is TRBJ2-1; either TRBD1 or TRBD2 may fit D (5 bases each). Trimming took 4 bases from V and 7 from J, leaving 18 bases between them. CDR3 size: 15 residues. The germline CDR1 and CDR2 sequences are SGDLS and YYNGEE. CDR3 DNA: TGTGCCAGCAGCCTTGGGGGAGCCTTGTTAAATGAGCAGTTCTTC. Its translation: CASSLGGALLNEQFF.

V is TRBV27 and J is TRBJ2-7, with 7 nucleotides matching TRBD2. Losses at the gene ends were 5 bases for V and 1 base for J; bases not matched to a gene: 8. Germline V gene lookup returns CDR1 MNHEY and CDR2 SMNVEV (reference sequence). This CDR3 contains 15 residues. CDR3 sequence: CASSLSGRGSYEQYF. For the CDR3, the DNA is TGTGCCAGCAGTCTCTCTGGGAGGGGTTCCTACGAGCAGTACTTC.

V gene TRBV30 combines with J gene TRBJ1-5; no reliable D call. Deletions cut 3 bases from V and 1 base from J, with 7 bases between. Looked up from germline, CDR1 is GTSNPN and CDR2 is SVGIG (reference sequence). CDR3 size: 13 residues. For the CDR3, the DNA is TGTGCCTGGAGCAGGCGGAGCAATCAGCCCCAGCATTTT. Translation: CAWSRRSNQPQHF.

The chain links TRBV4-2 to TRBJ2-7, with TRBD2 matching over 7 bases. This CDR3 region has 16 residues. Germline-derived CDR1 and CDR2 are LGHNA and YNFKEQ. Germline trimming cut 0 bases from V and 2 bases from J; bases unmatched to any gene: 7. The CDR3 coding sequence is TGTGCCAGCAGCCAAGAAGGCGGGAGTAGCACCTACGAGCAGTACTTC. Protein sequence: CASSQEGGSSTYEQYF.

V gene TRBV10-2 combines with J gene TRBJ1-3; 8 bases line up with TRBD1. This CDR3 is built from 14 residues. Unmatched junction bases numbered 2, after V lost 5 bases and J lost 2 bases. CDR1 WSHSY and CDR2 SAAADI come from the germline V gene. CDR3 sequence (DNA): TGCGCCAGCAGTACGACAGGGGCTGGAAACACCATATATTTT. This sequence encodes CASSTTGAGNTIYF.

V usage is TRBV4-2 and J usage is TRBJ1-5; D might be TRBD1 (5 bases). The CDR3 runs 15 residues. V gave up 1 base and J gave up 3 bases, with 10 bases separating them. Germline-derived CDR1 and CDR2 are LGHNA and YNFKEQ. The CDR3 is CASSQGGGNNQPQHF. In DNA, the CDR3 is TGTGCCAGCAGCCAAGGGGGCGGTAACAATCAGCCCCAGCATTTT.

The gene calls are TRBV19 and TRBJ2-1; 7 positions match TRBD2. V gave up 7 bases and J gave up 0 bases; unmatched junction bases: 6. CDR1 and CDR2 (germline): LNHDA, SQIVND (reference sequence). The length of the CDR3 is 15 residues. The CDR3 nucleotides are TGTGCCAGTACCATAAGCGGGGTCTCCTACAATGAGCAGTTCTTC. Amino acids: CASTISGVSYNEQFF.

CDR3 in amino acids: CASSAGTSGSLLETQYF. The CDR3 DNA reads TGTGCCAGCAGCGCCGGGACTAGCGGGAGTCTGTTGGAGACCCAGTACTTC. This chain connects TRBV7-9 to TRBJ2-5, with 14 bases identical to TRBD2. The V and J ends lost 5 bases and 5 bases, in that order; junction bases with no gene match: 10. Germline V gives CDR1 SEHNR, CDR2 FQNEAQ (reference sequence). The CDR3 totals 17 residues.

V gene TRBV6-6 combines with J gene TRBJ2-5; 7 nucleotides line up with TRBD2. The CDR3 has 14 amino acids. Germline V gives CDR1 MNHNY, CDR2 SVGAGI (reference sequence). With 5 bases clipped from V and 2 bases from J, the junction kept 5 bases outside the gene matches. The CDR3 here is CASSRSSGQETQYF. The CDR3 DNA follows: TGTGCCAGCAGTCGTTCTAGCGGACAAGAGACCCAGTACTTC.

This rearrangement joins TRBV28 to TRBJ2-7; 9 bases are a match to TRBD2. Germline values: CDR1 MDHEN, CDR2 SYDVKM. The CDR3 covers 17 residues. The ends lost 3 bases at V and 1 base at J; junction bases unmatched: 10. In DNA form, the CDR3 reads TGTGCCAGCAGTTTGTTTGCTAGCGGGGAGGTTTCCTACGAGCAGTACTTC. The encoded protein is CASSLFASGEVSYEQYF.

This sequence joins TRBV10-1 and TRBJ2-7, with 7 bases aligning to TRBD1. CDR3 length equals 16 residues. J lost 4 bases, V lost 6 bases, and 15 bases had no gene match. CDR1 WNHNN and CDR2 SYGVQD come from the germline V gene (reference sequence). The DNA for the CDR3 is TGCGCCAGCAGACCCGGACAGGACCAGACCCAATACGAGCAGTACGTC. This encodes CASRPGQDQTQYEQYV.